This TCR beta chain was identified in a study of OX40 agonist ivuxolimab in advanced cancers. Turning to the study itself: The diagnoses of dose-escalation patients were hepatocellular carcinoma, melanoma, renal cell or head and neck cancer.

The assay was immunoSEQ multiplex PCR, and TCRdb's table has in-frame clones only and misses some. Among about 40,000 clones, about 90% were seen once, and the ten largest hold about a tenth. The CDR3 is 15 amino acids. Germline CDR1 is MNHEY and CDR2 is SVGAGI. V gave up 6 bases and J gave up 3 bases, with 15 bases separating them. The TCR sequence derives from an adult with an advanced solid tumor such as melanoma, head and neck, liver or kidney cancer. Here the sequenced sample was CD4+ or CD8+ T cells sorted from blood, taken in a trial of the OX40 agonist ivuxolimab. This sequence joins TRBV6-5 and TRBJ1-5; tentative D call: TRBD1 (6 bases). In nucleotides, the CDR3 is TGTGCCAGCAGCGACCGACAGGCTGCCAATCAGCCCCAGCATTTT. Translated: CASSDRQAANQPQHF.